The sequence of this T cell receptor beta chain was determined in a study of blood T cell repertoires in COVID-19. At the level of the study: In each case, the material was cDNA or gDNA derived from T cells, B-cell-depleted T cells, or PBMCs.

Germline lookup yields CDR1 MNHEY and CDR2 SVGAGI. V lost 8 bases and J 4 bases, leaving 14 bases between the germline ends. The CDR3 is made up of 13 amino acids. Repertoires were generated with immunoSEQ multiplex PCR, while TCRdb's copy carries only in-frame clones and drops some. In the table there are 150,000 or so clones, roughly 93% of which are singletons. The J gene is TRBJ1-2, the V gene TRBV6-5; D gene uncertain. The TCR was taken from a man aged 18 to 30 with acute or convalescent COVID-19. The sample taken for sequencing was peripheral blood. CDR3 DNA sequence: TGTGCCAGCTTTGACCGGGAAGTCTATGGCTACACCTTC. It yields the protein CASFDREVYGYTF.